The rows below give T cell receptor beta chains drawn from one sample of a study of T-cell reconstitution after alpha-beta-depleted transplantation in children. TCRdb recomputed calls from the PCR reads with MiXCR, one row per CDR3 protein. The sample comprises about 540,000 distinct CDR3 sequences, about a sixth of which are singletons, and roughly 3.3% rests with the top ten. The sequences come from PBMCs from the stem cell graft donor, collected from the stem cell graft. These receptors came from a human donor who donated a stem cell graft to a child with acute lymphoblastic leukemia. The CDR3 runs from the conserved cysteine through the conserved F or W. D genes are given only for firm matches. Clone size appears in some rows only: once, few, many, or a class for an expanded clone.

v_gene	d_gene	j_gene	abundance	CDR3nt	CDR3aa
TRBV19	NA	TRBJ1-4	few	TGTGCCAGTAGTATTTCCCGGACAGCTTGGAGTGAAAAACTGTTTTTT	CASSISRTAWSEKLFF
TRBV29-1	NA	TRBJ2-4	NA	TGCAGCGTTGAAGAGGCTACCAAAAACATTCAGTACTTC	CSVEEATKNIQYF
TRBV5-1	TRBD1	TRBJ1-2	few	TGCGCCAGCAGCTTGATCGAGGGGGCAAGGCGGGATGGCTACACCTTC	CASSLIEGARRDGYTF
TRBV4-1	NA	TRBJ2-7	few	TGCGCCAGCAGCCAAGGTTTGAGCGGACCCTTCTACGAGCAGTACTTC	CASSQGLSGPFYEQYF
TRBV27	TRBD1	TRBJ2-7	NA	TGTGCCAGCAGAAGGGACAGGGCGAGCTCCTACGAGCAGTACTTC	CASRRDRASSYEQYF
TRBV9	NA	TRBJ2-2	once	TGTGCCAGCAGCGCCCACACTCTAAGGGGGGCGAACACCGGGGAGCTGTTTTTT	CASSAHTLRGANTGELFF
TRBV5-1	NA	TRBJ1-6	NA	TGCGCCAGCAGCTTGGAGGGGTTTTGGAATTCACCCCTCCACTTT	CASSLEGFWNSPLHF
TRBV2	NA	TRBJ1-5	few	TGTGCCAGCAGGGACAACACCGCTAATCAGCCCCAGCATTTT	CASRDNTANQPQHF
TRBV19	TRBD1	TRBJ2-1	few	TGTGCCAGTAGTCCCAACGGACAGGCCTATAATGAGCAGTTCTTC	CASSPNGQAYNEQFF
TRBV19	NA	TRBJ2-1	few	TGTGCCAGTAGTATAGAATTGGGGAGGGAGCAGTTCTTC	CASSIELGREQFF
TRBV29-1	TRBD2	TRBJ2-1	NA	TGCAGCGGGACTAGCGGGGACAATGAGCAGTTCTTC	CSGTSGDNEQFF
TRBV3-1	NA	TRBJ2-2	NA	TGTGCCAGCAGCTGCAAGTGGGAGCTGTTTTTT	CASSCKWELFF
TRBV9	TRBD2	TRBJ2-1	NA	TGTGCCAGCACTCCGGGACTAGCGGGTTACAATGAGCAGTTCTTC	CASTPGLAGYNEQFF
TRBV7-9	TRBD1	TRBJ1-1	few	TGTGCCAGCAGCCTGGGGACAGGGGGCCGTATGAACACTGAAGCTTTCTTT	CASSLGTGGRMNTEAFF
TRBV7-9	NA	TRBJ1-5	NA	TGTGCCAGCGGTGCACTACAGGATAGCAATCAGCCCCAGCATTTT	CASGALQDSNQPQHF
TRBV20-1	NA	TRBJ2-5	few	TGCAGTGCTAGGTGGGGCATAAAAGAGACCCAGTACTTC	CSARWGIKETQYF
TRBV12-3/TRBV12-4	TRBD2	TRBJ2-7	few	TGTGCCAGCAGTTTGGTTCTAGCGGGAGTAACCGAGCAGTACTTC	CASSLVLAGVTEQYF
TRBV20-1	NA	TRBJ2-7	few	TGCAGTGCTAGGGGGGACCCCGAGCAGTACTTC	CSARGDPEQYF
TRBV29-1	NA	TRBJ2-2	few	TGCAGCGTTGAGTCAGGGAGGAGAGCCGGGGAGCTGTTTTTT	CSVESGRRAGELFF
TRBV9	NA	TRBJ1-2	NA	TGTGCCAGCAGCGGACACAGGGGCTACACCTTC	CASSGHRGYTF
TRBV5-1	NA	TRBJ2-3	NA	TGCGCCAGCAGCTGGGACGGGCAGGGTAGCACAGATACGCAGTATTTT	CASSWDGQGSTDTQYF
TRBV11-1	TRBD2	TRBJ2-3	NA	TGTGCCAGCAGCCCCCCCCGTGGGACTAGAGCATCCCCAGATACGCAGTATTTT	CASSPPRGTRASPDTQYF
TRBV12-3/TRBV12-4	TRBD2	TRBJ2-4	NA	TGTGCCAGCAGTCCTACGGGACTAGCGGACATTCAGTACTTC	CASSPTGLADIQYF
TRBV4-1	NA	TRBJ1-2	few	TGCGCCAGCAGCCAAGATGACAGGTCAGCTAACTATGGCTACACCTTC	CASSQDDRSANYGYTF
TRBV11-2	NA	TRBJ2-1	few	TGTGCCAGCAGCTTAGGCGGTCTAGCGCTTTACAATGAGCAGTTCTTC	CASSLGGLALYNEQFF
TRBV19	NA	TRBJ2-7	NA	TGTGCCAGTAGTAGCGGCCCGGTTTATGGGTCCTACGAGCAGTACTTC	CASSSGPVYGSYEQYF
TRBV4-1	NA	TRBJ1-1	NA	TGCGCCAGCAGCCATAAAGAGGGGGTCTACGGTGCGGGCACTGAAGCTTTCTTT	CASSHKEGVYGAGTEAFF
TRBV7-9	NA	TRBJ2-7	once	TGTGCCAGCAGCTTAGCGCTCGGAATTCTGTCCTACGAGCAGTACTTC	CASSLALGILSYEQYF
TRBV9	TRBD1	TRBJ2-7	few	TGTGCCAGCAGCGAGGGACAGGGGGGGTCCTACGAGCAGTACTTC	CASSEGQGGSYEQYF
TRBV9	NA	TRBJ1-2	NA	TGTGCCAGCAGCGTCCCGGAGAGCCGCTATGGCTACACCTTC	CASSVPESRYGYTF
TRBV24-1	TRBD1	TRBJ1-2	few	TGTGCCACCAGTGTCCCTCCAACGGGACAGCTTTACACCTTC	CATSVPPTGQLYTF
TRBV13	NA	TRBJ2-7	NA	TGTGCCAGCAGCTTAGCCTCTCACTACGAGCAGTACTTC	CASSLASHYEQYF
TRBV20-1	TRBD2	TRBJ2-7	few	TGCAGTGCTCATAGCGGGAGAGCTCGCCACGAGCAGTACTTC	CSAHSGRARHEQYF
TRBV29-1	NA	TRBJ2-1	many	TGCAGCGTTGAGACGGGAGACTTAAATGAGCAGTTCTTC	CSVETGDLNEQFF
TRBV12-3/TRBV12-4	NA	TRBJ2-5	NA	TGTGCCAGCAGTTTTACTAGCCCGGGCTCCACGCAAGAGACCCAGTACTTC	CASSFTSPGSTQETQYF